The clone carrying this T cell receptor beta chain was picked up one time. V lost 6 bases to trimming and J lost 9 bases, with 15 bases between them. The CDR3 spans 14 residues. Germline CDR1 reads MNHEY; CDR2 reads SMNVEV (reference sequence). These data belong to a study of cytomegalovirus exposure and HLA in healthy donors. Produced via immunoSEQ multiplex PCR; TCRdb's table is partial and in-frame only. The table lists 60,000 to 75,000 clones, around 93% of them singletons. This receptor was obtained from a woman younger than 30 in good health and CMV-seropositive. Material: PBMCs. The chain recombines TRBV27 with TRBJ1-6, with a weak D call TRBD1 (5 bases). CDR3 sequence reads: CASSYGAVGSPLHF. The CDR3 DNA reads TGTGCCAGCAGCTATGGGGCCGTAGGTTCACCCCTCCACTTT.